The entry that follows covers one TCR beta chain sequence. Original methodology: Nucleated cell counts were estimated from reference gene primer amplification. Some clones are missing from TCRdb's copy, which holds only in-frame ones; the method was immunoSEQ multiplex PCR. Clone size and V and J calls were adopted from that table, with D and trimming inferred from the DNA. Among some 21,000 clones listed, approximately 90% were seen once. The V end lost 0 bases, the J end lost 1 base, and 18 bases lay between the germline ends. The V gene's germline CDR1 is MNHEY and CDR2 SVGEGT. This CDR3 spans 19 amino acids. The data were obtained in a study of blood T cell repertoires in COVID-19. On the study more broadly: Acute and convalescent COVID-19 samples came from the United States, Italy and Spain.

The sequence was obtained from a woman of 80 years or more with active or convalescent COVID-19. The rearrangement uses TRBV6-2 or TRBV6-3 and TRBJ2-2; D is possibly TRBD1 (6 bases). The sequencing sample was made of peripheral blood. The CDR3 bases are TGTGCCAGCAGTTACTCGAGTGAGCGACAGGTGATGAACACCGGGGAGCTGTTTTTT. Residues: CASSYSSERQVMNTGELFF.